The clone carrying this TCR beta chain occurred many times. Its antigen is not identified. Trimming took 5 bases from V and 3 from J, leaving 15 bases between them. The CDR3 sequence is 14 residues long. The germline V gene encodes CDR1 SGHRS and CDR2 YFSETQ. Uncontrolled infection, other autoimmune disease, pregnancy or lactation excluded patients. Based on clinical symptoms, serum thyroxine and TRAb, thyroid ultrasound and orbital computed tomography, diagnoses were reached. These data originate in a study of T cells in Graves' hyperthyroidism and ophthalmopathy. Findings and caveats of the study: Using 13 V-J features, a model discriminated ophthalmopathy from stable hyperthyroidism. Median prediction lead before ophthalmopathy onset was around 6.9 months with the model.

There were TCR beta CDR3 regions amplified from RNA transcripts. In the first-round RT-PCR of the TCR CDR3, the HTBI primer set was used. TCRdb used MiXCR to reprocess the multiplex PCR reads, holding one entry per CDR3 protein. The sample has around 620,000 distinct CDR3 sequences; 40% to 55% are singletons. V usage is TRBV5-1 and J usage is TRBJ2-7; D perhaps matches TRBD1 (5 bases). Sequenced input: peripheral blood or thyroid tissue (not recorded which). This sequence was found in an adult woman with Graves' disease, either hyperthyroidism or ophthalmopathy (not recorded which). CDR3 sequence (DNA): TGCGCCAGCAGTTCGACAGTTAGGGACTACGAGCAGTACTTC. This gives the protein CASSSTVRDYEQYF.